These 20 T cell receptor beta chains were sequenced from one sample in a study of T cells in Graves' hyperthyroidism and ophthalmopathy (dated by TCRdb to about 2019). Libraries were prepared through multiplex PCR. The sequencer listed for this sample is Illumina HiSeq 2000. The TCR beta CDR3 regions were amplified from RNA transcripts. For the first round of RT-PCR on the TCR CDR3, the HTBI primer set was used together with the Qiagen OneStep RT-PCR kit. Using fastp at Q25 and MiXCR, TCRdb reprocessed the public reads and kept productive beta chains. For every CDR3 protein sequence, its rows merge into one entry that carries the most common genes and DNA. This sample lists around 660,000 distinct CDR3 sequences; about 45% were detected once. The top ten hold approximately 7.2% of the sample. The sequencing sample was made of peripheral blood or thyroid tissue (not recorded which). These receptors originate from an adult man with Graves' disease, either hyperthyroidism or ophthalmopathy (not recorded which).

The chain carries TRBV2 and TRBJ1-4; tentative D call: TRBD1 (6 bases). The CDR3 runs 14 residues. The germline CDR1 and CDR2 sequences are SNHLY and FYNNEI. The ends were cut back, 7 bases at V and 3 bases at J, with 12 bases in the middle. The CDR3 DNA is TGTGCCAGCATAATCACAGGGTCTAATGAAAAACTGTTTTTT. This codes for CASIITGSNEKLFF.

A few counts support this clonotype. The chain employs TRBV5-6 and TRBJ1-2; weak D call: TRBD1 (5 bases). The V end was cut by 4 bases, the J end by 5 bases, with 15 bases between. This CDR3 has 14 amino acids. Germline CDR1 SGHDT, CDR2 YYEEEE. CDR3 sequence reads: CASSPGTRTYGYTF. Here the CDR3 DNA reads TGTGCCAGCAGCCCCGGGACCCGTACATATGGCTACACCTTC.

The CDR3 sequence is CASSPPGSAEAFF. The CDR3 coding sequence is TGTGCCAGCAGCCCCCCAGGTTCGGCTGAAGCTTTCTTT. This chain links TRBV7-9 with TRBJ1-1; D remains unclear. This CDR3 spans 13 amino acids. The germline V and J ends were trimmed by 5 bases and 6 bases, with 13 bases remaining between them. In germline, CDR1 is SEHNR, CDR2 FQNEAQ (reference sequence).

The J gene is TRBJ1-1, the V gene TRBV29-1, with D possibly TRBD1 on 6 matching bases. Germline V gene data show CDR1 as SQVTM and CDR2 as ANQGSEA. This CDR3 spans 16 amino acids. Between the trimmed V and J ends, which lost 3 bases and 6 bases, there was a span of 23 bases. The CDR3 sequence: CSVEDPGDRQRPEAFF. As DNA, the CDR3 is TGCAGCGTTGAGGACCCAGGGGACCGCCAGCGACCTGAAGCTTTCTTT. The whole variable domain, remainder taken from reference TRBV29-1 and TRBJ1-1, is SAVISQKPSRDICQRGTSLTIQCQVDSQVTMMFWYRQQPGQSLTLIATANQGSEATYESGFVIDKFPISRPNLTFSTLTVSNMSPEDSSIYLCSVEDPGDRQRPEAFFGQGTRLTVV.

The V gene is TRBV20-1, the J gene TRBJ1-6, with D unclear. The CDR3 spans 14 residues. Per germline, CDR1 DFQATT and CDR2 SNEGSKA (reference sequence). Trimming shortened V by 4 bases and J by 9 bases, and 16 bases separated the two germline ends. The CDR3 DNA sequence: TGCAGTGCTACCCCGGCGTTTGGTGGTTCACCCCTCCACTTT. Its translation: CSATPAFGGSPLHF.

This clonotype was seen only once. The CDR3 loop is CASKLNTEAFF. CDR3 coding DNA: TGTGCCAGCAAGTTAAACACTGAAGCTTTCTTT. This rearrangement joins TRBV6-5 to TRBJ1-1; unclear D gene. This CDR3 comprises 11 residues. Trimming pared 7 bases from V and 2 bases from J, leaving 5 bases between. CDR1 and CDR2 (germline): MNHEY, SVGAGI.

This clonotype occurred many times. V usage is TRBV20-1 and J usage is TRBJ2-5; no clear D. The germline V gene encodes CDR1 DFQATT and CDR2 SNEGSKA (reference sequence). The CDR3 contains 14 residues. Trimming shortened V by 0 bases and J by 0 bases, and 8 bases separated the two germline ends. CDR3 nucleotides: TGCAGTGCTAGAGATACAGTTAACCAAGAGACCCAGTACTTC. Encoded protein: CSARDTVNQETQYF.

J is TRBJ2-5 and V is TRBV2, with 9 positions matching TRBD1. Germline loops: CDR1 SNHLY, CDR2 FYNNEI. The CDR3 contains 14 residues. V was pared by 6 bases and J by 5 bases, with 7 bases of the junction left unmatched. CDR3 sequence (DNA): TGTGCCAGCAGCGGGACAGGGCTTATGGAGACCCAGTACTTC. Its translation is CASSGTGLMETQYF.

The CDR3 sequence is CSLALGMGSPLHF. The CDR3 DNA follows: TGCAGCTTAGCGCTCGGGATGGGGTCACCCCTCCACTTT. V and J are TRBV29-1 and TRBJ1-6; unclear D gene. Trimming removed 8 bases from V and 10 bases from J, with 18 bases in between. The CDR3 contains 13 residues. CDR1 SQVTM and CDR2 ANQGSEA come from the germline V gene.

Concerning this clonotype: A junction end diverges from the germline sequence, so it may reflect a read error. The chain uses TRBV7-6 and TRBJ2-7; 9 positions agree with TRBD1. Germline V gene data show CDR1 as SGHVS and CDR2 as FNYEAQ. The CDR3 sequence is 16 residues long. The CDR3 DNA follows: TGTGCCAGCAACTTATATTTAGGGACAGGGAGCCACGAGCAGTACTTC. This sequence encodes CASNLYLGTGSHEQYF.

V gene TRBV7-2 combines with J gene TRBJ2-7; 7 bases are a match to TRBD1. With 1 base clipped from V and 2 bases from J, the junction kept 8 bases outside the gene matches. CDR1 is SGHTA, CDR2 FQGNSA, per germline. The CDR3 consists of 16 residues. The CDR3 spells CASSLERQGVAYEQYF. CDR3 sequence (DNA): TGTGCCAGCAGCTTAGAGAGGCAGGGGGTTGCCTACGAGCAGTACTTC.

The DNA of the CDR3 is TGCAGTGCTAGAGATTGGATAGCGGGGGGGGAGGACGAGCAGTACTTC. Translating it yields CSARDWIAGGEDEQYF. This chain connects TRBV20-1 to TRBJ2-7; 11 nucleotides agree with TRBD2. Germline V gives CDR1 DFQATT, CDR2 SNEGSKA (reference sequence). V shed 0 bases and J 5 bases; nucleotides not matched to a gene: 9. The CDR3 loop spans 16 amino acids.

The rearrangement uses TRBV7-9 and TRBJ1-3; D ambiguous. With 3 bases removed from V and 0 bases from J, the gap between germline ends came to 9 bases. This CDR3 spans 15 amino acids. Germline CDR1 reads SEHNR; CDR2 reads FQNEAQ (reference sequence). CDR3 in DNA: TGTGCCAGCAGCTTGGATAACTACTCTGGAAACACCATATATTTT. It specifies CASSLDNYSGNTIYF. Full variable domain (rest looked up from reference TRBV7-9 and TRBJ1-3): DTGVSQNPRHKITKRGQNVTFRCDPISEHNRLYWYRQTLGQGPEFLTYFQNEAQLEKSRLLSDRFSAERPKGSFSTLEIQRTEQGDSAMYLCASSLDNYSGNTIYFGEGSWLTVV.

The chain joins TRBV20-1 to TRBJ1-2, with D possibly being TRBD1 (6 bases). CDR3 length equals 13 residues. The germline V gene encodes CDR1 DFQATT and CDR2 SNEGSKA (reference sequence). Trimming removed 1 base at V and 6 bases at J, with 12 bases between. The CDR3 DNA reads as TGCAGTGCTAGAGTCCCGACAGGCAATGGCTACACCTTC. Translation gives CSARVPTGNGYTF.

The chain joins TRBV24-1 to TRBJ1-1; D not resolved. V was cut by 4 bases and J by 8 bases, with 7 bases left in between. The germline CDR1 and CDR2 sequences are KGHDR and SFDVKD. The CDR3 loop spans 11 amino acids. CDR3 DNA sequence: TGTGCCACCAGTGACTCCGGGGAAGCTTTCTTT. It is translated as CATSDSGEAFF.

This chain links TRBV12-3 or TRBV12-4 with TRBJ1-6, with D possibly TRBD1 on 5 matching bases. With 5 bases removed from V and 7 bases from J, the gap between germline ends came to 9 bases. The CDR3 has 13 amino acids. The CDR3 DNA follows: TGTGCCAGCAGTGACAGAAAAAATTCACCCCTCCACTTT. Its translation is CASSDRKNSPLHF.

This clonotype was seen more than once but under ten times. The chain couples TRBV5-1 to TRBJ2-2; a possible D gene is TRBD1 (5 bases). CDR1 is SGHRS, CDR2 YFSETQ, per germline. With 0 bases removed from V and 7 bases from J, the gap between germline ends came to 13 bases. The CDR3 runs 15 residues. CDR3 DNA sequence: TGCGCCAGCAGCTTGGGCAGGGCGAGGAGCGGGGAGCTGTTTTTT. Its protein is CASSLGRARSGELFF.

In its sample, this clonotype was seen many times. One end of the junction varies from germline; a read error may be responsible. V is TRBV20-1 and J is TRBJ2-7; D unresolved. Germline CDR1 DFQATT, CDR2 SNEGSKA (reference sequence). This CDR3 has 12 amino acids. CDR3 coding DNA: TGCAGTGCTAGAGATCCCTCCAACGAGCAGTACTTC. Protein sequence: CSARDPSNEQYF.

The chain employs TRBV4-1 and TRBJ2-5; D is possibly TRBD1 (6 bases). Germline CDR1 MGHRA, CDR2 YSYEKL. The CDR3 loop spans 14 amino acids. V lost 1 base and J 6 bases, leaving 12 bases between the germline ends. The DNA of the CDR3 is TGCGCCAGCAGCCAAGGGCTCAGGGGACAGACCCAGTACTTC. This encodes CASSQGLRGQTQYF.

This clonotype occurred a few times. This chain links TRBV7-2 with TRBJ1-5; weak D call: TRBD1 (5 bases). Trimming cost V 5 bases and J 9 bases, with 14 bases left between them. This CDR3 has 13 residues. In germline, CDR1 is SGHTA, CDR2 FQGNSA. The CDR3 coding sequence is TGTGCCAGCAGCCAAGGGGCGGTCAGGCCCCAGCATTTT. This codes for CASSQGAVRPQHF.